This T cell receptor (beta chain) is drawn from a study of T cells in Graves' hyperthyroidism and ophthalmopathy. The CDR3 covers 17 residues. Germline CDR1 and CDR2: SGHTA and FQGNSA. V dropped 5 bases and J dropped 4; count of bases not matched to a gene: 13. The TCR beta CDR3 regions underwent amplification using RNA transcripts as the source. The TCR CDR3 was amplified in a first-round RT-PCR using the HTBI primer set. TCRdb recomputed calls from the multiplex PCR reads with MiXCR, one row per CDR3 protein. There are more than 500,000 distinct CDR3 sequences in the sample; more than 15% occur only once, and approximately 30% lies in the top ten.

The V call is TRBV7-2, the J call TRBJ2-2, with TRBD2 identical over 7 bases. The specimen was blood. This receptor was identified in a woman aged 25 to 39 with Graves' ophthalmopathy. In nucleotides, the CDR3 is TGTGCCAGCAGCAAGCACCAGGGCAGGGAGGGCACCGGGGAGCTGTTTTTT. Translated: CASSKHQGREGTGELFF.